A single sample is the source of the 3 T cell receptor beta chains below, sequenced in a study of blood T cell repertoires in COVID-19. The protocol was immunoSEQ multiplex PCR, while the TCRdb copy is restricted to in-frame clones and leaves out a portion. The table lists 250,000 to 300,000 clones, 80% to 85% of them singletons. Sequenced material: PBMCs or T cells enriched from blood (not recorded which). These receptors all stem from a middle-aged man who had been exposed to COVID-19.

This clone was counted once. DNA of the CDR3: TGTGCCAGTAGTATCAAGTTCAGGGGGCTTCTGGAGACCCAGTACTTC. Its translation is CASSIKFRGLLETQYF. The J gene is TRBJ2-5, the V gene TRBV19, with 8 positions matching TRBD1. Germline V gene data show CDR1 as LNHDA and CDR2 as SQIVND (reference sequence). V lost 3 bases to trimming and J lost 5 bases; unmatched junction nucleotides: 11. This CDR3 contains 16 residues.

The chain carries TRBV5-1 and TRBJ2-7; D remains unclear. Trimming took 6 bases from V and 2 from J, leaving 9 bases between them. The CDR3 is made up of 12 amino acids. Germline V gene data show CDR1 as SGHRS and CDR2 as YFSETQ. The CDR3 nucleotides read TGCGCCAGCACTGACGACACCTACGAGCAGTACTTC. As protein: CASTDDTYEQYF.

The chain recombines TRBV10-3 with TRBJ1-5; D is unresolved. Per germline, CDR1 ENHRY and CDR2 SYGVKD. CDR3 length: 13 amino acids. Deletions cut 3 bases from V and 5 bases from J, with 8 bases between. CDR3 residues: CAISENRDQPQHF. The DNA of the CDR3 is TGTGCCATCAGTGAAAACCGAGATCAGCCCCAGCATTTT.